This TCR beta chain was profiled in a study of OX40 agonist ivuxolimab in advanced cancers. Overall study context: Patient treatment consisted of intravenous ivuxolimab administration every 2 weeks at 0.01 to 10 mg/kg. The study enrolled dose-escalation patients with hepatocellular carcinoma, melanoma, renal cell or head and neck cancer.

Method: immunoSEQ multiplex PCR; TCRdb's copy keeps in-frame clones and lacks some. Among roughly 50,000 clones listed, 85% to 90% were seen once. The sequencing here drew on CD4+ or CD8+ T cells sorted from blood, taken in a trial of the OX40 agonist ivuxolimab. This sequence originates from an adult with an advanced solid tumor such as melanoma, head and neck, liver or kidney cancer.

The CDR3: CASSVFSADQETQYF. DNA for the CDR3: TGTGCCAGCAGCGTGTTTTCAGCGGACCAAGAGACCCAGTACTTC. V is TRBV7-2 and J is TRBJ2-5; TRBD2 is a possible D gene (5 bases). The germline gives CDR1 SGHTA, CDR2 FQGNSA. Trimming removed 5 bases at V and 0 bases at J, with 13 bases between. This CDR3 has 15 amino acids.